These 7 T cell receptor beta chains share one sample of origin, sequenced in a study of blood T cell repertoires in COVID-19. The protocol was immunoSEQ multiplex PCR, while the TCRdb copy is restricted to in-frame clones and leaves out a portion. Of about 180,000 clones in the sample, roughly 90% are singletons; the top ten hold roughly 1.5%. The sequencing input was peripheral blood. These receptors all stem from a woman in her forties or fifties with acute or convalescent COVID-19.

The V and J genes are TRBV25-1 and TRBJ2-7, with D unclear. This CDR3 is built from 13 residues. V was cut by 1 base and J by 6 bases, with 10 bases left in between. Germline CDR1 reads MGHDK; CDR2 reads SYGVNS. The CDR3 DNA reads as TGTGCCAGCAGTGAATTGACCCCGGGCGAGCAGTACTTC. This sequence encodes CASSELTPGEQYF.

The V call is TRBV10-1, the J call TRBJ2-7; no clear D gene. CDR1 and CDR2 from the germline V gene are WNHNN and SYGVQD (reference sequence). Deletions cut 3 bases from V and 0 bases from J, with 12 bases between. This CDR3 spans 15 amino acids. The CDR3 region is CASSDNPPSSYEQYF. CDR3 in DNA: TGCGCCAGCAGTGACAACCCTCCGAGCTCCTACGAGCAGTACTTC.

The rearrangement links TRBV19 to TRBJ1-3; D is ambiguous. There are 13 residues in the CDR3. With 6 bases removed from V and 0 bases from J, the gap between germline ends came to 6 bases. In germline, CDR1 is LNHDA, CDR2 SQIVND (reference sequence). CDR3 in amino acids: CASRRSSGNTIYF. CDR3 nucleotides: TGTGCCAGTAGGCGTTCCTCTGGAAACACCATATATTTT. Full variable domain (rest looked up from reference TRBV19 and TRBJ1-3): DGGITQSPKYLFRKEGQNVTLSCEQNLNHDAMYWYRQDPGQGLRLIYYSQIVNDFQKGDIAEGYSVSREKKESFPLTVTSAQKNPTAFYLCASRRSSGNTIYFGEGSWLTVV.

CDR3 nucleotide sequence: TGTGCCACCAGTGATTTAGCAGGGTCTGAAGCTTTCTTT. It specifies CATSDLAGSEAFF. The gene calls are TRBV24-1 and TRBJ1-1; tentative D call: TRBD1 (5 bases). This CDR3 is built from 13 residues. Germline V CDR1 and CDR2: KGHDR, SFDVKD. V lost 1 base, J lost 6 bases, and 8 bases lay in between.

The chain links TRBV23-1 to TRBJ2-5; 12 bases are shared with TRBD2. TRBV23-1 is reported as an ORF; its role is uncertain. This CDR3 spans 16 amino acids. J was trimmed by 4 bases and V by 6 bases; bases with no gene match: 9. The CDR3 protein is CASRDLAGGKGETQYF. Written as DNA, the CDR3 is TGCGCCAGCAGGGACCTAGCGGGAGGGAAGGGAGAGACCCAGTACTTC.

The DNA for the CDR3 is TGTGCCAGCAGATCGAGACAGGGGCCCCCTGAAGCTTTCTTT. Residues: CASRSRQGPPEAFF. The chain recombines TRBV2 with TRBJ1-1, with 8 bases aligning to TRBD1. The CDR3 has 14 amino acids. After removal of 6 bases from V and 6 bases from J, the junction contained 9 bases not matched to a gene. Germline V lookup: CDR1 SNHLY, CDR2 FYNNEI.

Points on this clone: The same CDR3 can be traced to other DNA sequences in this sample. The chain employs TRBV7-2 and TRBJ1-5; no firm D call. Germline-derived CDR1 and CDR2 are SGHTA and FQGNSA. Trimming shortened V by 1 base and J by 5 bases, and 6 bases separated the two germline ends. This CDR3 has 13 residues. The CDR3 sequence: CASSLDRDQPQHF. In DNA, the CDR3 is TGTGCCAGCAGCTTAGATCGAGATCAGCCCCAGCATTTT.